This T cell receptor (beta chain) comes out of a study of control samples from healthy donors and cancer patients. This table comes from immunoSEQ multiplex PCR, and its TCRdb copy is limited to in-frame clones, with some not included. The sample has about 57,000 clones, around 94% seen once. The sequencing sample was made of blood. The TCR was taken from a young man in good health.

CDR3 sequence (DNA): TGTGCCTGGATCCCGGAGGGGAGAAATTCACCCCTCCACTTT. Residues: CAWIPEGRNSPLHF. The chain recombines TRBV30 with TRBJ1-6; D is possibly TRBD1 (5 bases). The V end lost 4 bases, the J end lost 7 bases, and 14 bases lay between the germline ends. From germline, CDR1 is GTSNPN and CDR2 SVGIG (reference sequence). CDR3 length: 14 residues.